These 8 T cell receptor beta chains share one sample of origin, sequenced in a study of early T cells in non-severe SARS-CoV-2 infection. TCRdb ran MiXCR on the 5' RACE reads and lists one entry per CDR3 protein. The repertoire consists of some 70,000 distinct CDR3 sequences, with around a tenth occurring once and the leading ten covering 4.5% to 6.5%. Specimen: whole blood. The receptors stem from an adult who was a healthcare worker with PCR-confirmed SARS-CoV-2 infection or an uninfected control (not recorded which).

This clonotype came up many times. The V and J genes are TRBV4-3 and TRBJ2-7, with D unclear. This CDR3 is built from 15 residues. V was trimmed by 0 bases and J by 1 base, leaving 10 bases between them. Germline V gene data show CDR1 as LGHNA and CDR2 as YSLEER. For the CDR3, the DNA is TGCGCCAGCAGCCAAGAATCCCTCCCGTCCTACGAGCAGTACTTC. Its protein is CASSQESLPSYEQYF.

This clonotype was counted at least ten times. The chain carries TRBV20-1 and TRBJ2-5; tentative D call: TRBD1 (5 bases). The CDR3 extends over 13 amino acids. Germline CDR1 and CDR2: DFQATT and SNEGSKA (reference sequence). CDR3 amino acids: CSSRRGPQETQYF. The CDR3 nucleotides are TGCAGCTCTCGTAGGGGCCCTCAAGAGACCCAGTACTTC.

This clonotype was seen more than once but under ten times. V is TRBV28 and J is TRBJ2-1; D is uncertain. Trimming shortened V by 5 bases and J by 9 bases, and 11 bases separated the two germline ends. Germline CDR1 is MDHEN and CDR2 is SYDVKM. The CDR3 loop spans 12 amino acids. Here the CDR3 DNA reads TGTGCCAGCAGTACTTCCCACAGTGAGCAGTTCTTC. Translated: CASSTSHSEQFF.

This clonotype has ten or more counts. The V and J genes are TRBV7-2 and TRBJ1-6; the D gene is possibly TRBD1 (5 bases). V was clipped by 3 bases and J by 4 bases, with 10 bases between them. Germline V gene lookup returns CDR1 SGHTA and CDR2 FQGNSA. CDR3 length equals 15 residues. CDR3 sequence: CASSFSGHYNSPLHF. Here the CDR3 DNA reads TGTGCCAGCAGCTTCTCCGGACATTATAATTCACCCCTCCACTTT.

This clonotype appeared many times. This chain connects TRBV11-2 to TRBJ2-3; D uncertain. With 1 base removed from V and 2 bases from J, the gap between germline ends came to 1 base. CDR1 is SGHAT and CDR2 is FQNNGV in the germline V gene. This CDR3 comprises 12 residues. This CDR3 is CASSLVTDTQYF. In DNA, the CDR3 is TGTGCCAGCAGCTTAGTCACAGATACGCAGTATTTT.

J is TRBJ2-2 and V is TRBV30; TRBD1 matches 7 bases. Germline lookup yields CDR1 GTSNPN and CDR2 SVGIG (reference sequence). V shed 3 bases, J shed 5 bases, and the junction held 3 bases outside the gene matches. The CDR3 totals 13 residues. Written as DNA, the CDR3 is TGTGCCTGGAGAATCAGGGGGACCGGGGAGCTGTTTTTT. Translated: CAWRIRGTGELFF.

The V call is TRBV29-1, the J call TRBJ2-7, with unresolved D. Deletions cut 2 bases from V and 7 bases from J, with 9 bases between. Germline V gene sequence: CDR1 SQVTM, CDR2 ANQGSEA. The CDR3 sequence is 11 residues long. The CDR3 DNA is TGCAGCGTTGAATCAGGCCGGGAGCAGTACTTC. The encoded protein is CSVESGREQYF.

This clonotype was recorded many times. J is TRBJ2-1 and V is TRBV20-1; no reliable D call. Germline V CDR1 and CDR2: DFQATT, SNEGSKA (reference sequence). The length of the CDR3 is 11 residues. Trimming left V 6 bases short and J 6 bases short, with 9 bases between. CDR3: CSAISANEQFF. The CDR3 region has the DNA TGCAGTGCCATCTCGGCCAATGAGCAGTTCTTC.